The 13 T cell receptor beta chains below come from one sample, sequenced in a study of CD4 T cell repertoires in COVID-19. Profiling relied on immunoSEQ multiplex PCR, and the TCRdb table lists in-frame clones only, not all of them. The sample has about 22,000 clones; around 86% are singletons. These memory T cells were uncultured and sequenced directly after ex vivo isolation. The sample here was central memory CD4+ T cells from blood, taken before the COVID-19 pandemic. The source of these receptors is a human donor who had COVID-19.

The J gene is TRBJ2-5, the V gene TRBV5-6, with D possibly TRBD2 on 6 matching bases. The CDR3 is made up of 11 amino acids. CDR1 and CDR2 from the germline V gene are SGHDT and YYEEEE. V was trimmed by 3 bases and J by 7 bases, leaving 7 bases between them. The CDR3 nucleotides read TGTGCCAGCAGCTCGCGGGGGACCCAGTACTTC. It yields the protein CASSSRGTQYF.

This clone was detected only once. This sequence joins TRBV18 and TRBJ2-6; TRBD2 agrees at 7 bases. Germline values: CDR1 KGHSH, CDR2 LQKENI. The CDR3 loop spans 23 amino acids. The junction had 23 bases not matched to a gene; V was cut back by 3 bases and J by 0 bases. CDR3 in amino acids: CASSPYVGEGRDSTSSGANVLTF. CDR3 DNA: TGTGCCAGCTCACCTTACGTTGGGGAGGGCCGGGACTCCACCTCCTCTGGGGCCAACGTCCTGACTTTC. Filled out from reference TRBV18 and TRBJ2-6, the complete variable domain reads NAGVMQNPRHLVRRRGQEARLRCSPMKGHSHVYWYRQLPEEGLKFMVYLQKENIIDESGMPKERFSAEFPKEGPSILRIQQVVRGDSAAYFCASSPYVGEGRDSTSSGANVLTFGAGSRLTVL.

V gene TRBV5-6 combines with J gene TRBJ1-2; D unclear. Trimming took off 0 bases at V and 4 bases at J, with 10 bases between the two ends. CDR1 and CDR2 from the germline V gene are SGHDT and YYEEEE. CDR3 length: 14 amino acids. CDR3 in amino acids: CASSLAQNLYGYTF. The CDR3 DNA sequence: TGTGCCAGCAGCTTGGCTCAGAACCTCTATGGCTACACCTTC.

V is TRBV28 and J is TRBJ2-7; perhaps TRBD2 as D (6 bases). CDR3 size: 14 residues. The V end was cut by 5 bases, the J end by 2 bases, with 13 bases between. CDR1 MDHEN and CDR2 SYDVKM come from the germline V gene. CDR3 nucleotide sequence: TGTGCCAGCAGTCCATCGACTAGGCCCTACGAGCAGTACTTC. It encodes CASSPSTRPYEQYF.

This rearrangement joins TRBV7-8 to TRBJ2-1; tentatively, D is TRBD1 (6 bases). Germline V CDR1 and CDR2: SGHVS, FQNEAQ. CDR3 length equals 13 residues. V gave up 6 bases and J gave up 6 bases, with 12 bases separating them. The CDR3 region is CASRPQGANEQFF. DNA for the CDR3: TGTGCCAGCAGGCCACAGGGTGCCAATGAGCAGTTCTTC.

The CDR3: CASSSQRVTDSGANVLTF. In nucleotides, the CDR3 is TGTGCCAGTAGTAGTCAGCGGGTAACAGATTCTGGGGCCAACGTCCTGACTTTC. The chain recombines TRBV19 with TRBJ2-6, with D tentatively TRBD2 (6 bases). Germline V CDR1 and CDR2: LNHDA, SQIVND (reference sequence). The CDR3 extends over 18 amino acids. V gave up 4 bases and J gave up 1 base, with 17 bases separating them. Supplemented by reference TRBV19 and TRBJ2-6, the full variable domain reads DGGITQSPKYLFRKEGQNVTLSCEQNLNHDAMYWYRQDPGQGLRLIYYSQIVNDFQKGDIAEGYSVSREKKESFPLTVTSAQKNPTAFYLCASSSQRVTDSGANVLTFGAGSRLTVL.

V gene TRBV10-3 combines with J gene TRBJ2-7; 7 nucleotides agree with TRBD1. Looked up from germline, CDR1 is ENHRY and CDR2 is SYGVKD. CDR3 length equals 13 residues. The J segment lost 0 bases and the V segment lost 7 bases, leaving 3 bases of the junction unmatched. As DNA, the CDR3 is TGTGCCATCAAGGGACAGCCCTCCTACGAGCAGTACTTC. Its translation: CAIKGQPSYEQYF.

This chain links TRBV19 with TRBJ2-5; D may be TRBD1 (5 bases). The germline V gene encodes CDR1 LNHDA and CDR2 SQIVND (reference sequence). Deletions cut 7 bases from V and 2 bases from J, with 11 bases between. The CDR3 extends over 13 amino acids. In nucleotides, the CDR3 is TGTGCCAGTAAGGGGCCAGAACAAGAGACCCAGTACTTC. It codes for CASKGPEQETQYF.

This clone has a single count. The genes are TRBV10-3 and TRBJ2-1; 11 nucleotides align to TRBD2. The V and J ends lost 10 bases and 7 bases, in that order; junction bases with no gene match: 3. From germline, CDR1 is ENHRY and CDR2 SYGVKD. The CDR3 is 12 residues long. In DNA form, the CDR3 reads TGTGCCACACGACTAGCGGGGAATGAGCAGTTCTTC. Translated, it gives CATRLAGNEQFF.

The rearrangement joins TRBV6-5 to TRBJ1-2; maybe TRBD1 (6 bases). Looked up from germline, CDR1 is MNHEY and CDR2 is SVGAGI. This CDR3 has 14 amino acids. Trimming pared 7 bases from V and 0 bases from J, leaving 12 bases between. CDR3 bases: TGTGCCAGCAAGAGCGGACAGTCTAACTATGGCTACACCTTC. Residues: CASKSGQSNYGYTF.

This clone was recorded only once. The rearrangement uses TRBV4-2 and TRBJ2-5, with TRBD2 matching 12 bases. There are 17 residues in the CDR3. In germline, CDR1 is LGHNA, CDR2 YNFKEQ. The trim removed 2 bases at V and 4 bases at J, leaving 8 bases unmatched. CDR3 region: CASSQREAGLAGETQYF. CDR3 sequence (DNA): TGTGCCAGCAGCCAACGTGAAGCGGGACTAGCGGGAGAGACCCAGTACTTC.

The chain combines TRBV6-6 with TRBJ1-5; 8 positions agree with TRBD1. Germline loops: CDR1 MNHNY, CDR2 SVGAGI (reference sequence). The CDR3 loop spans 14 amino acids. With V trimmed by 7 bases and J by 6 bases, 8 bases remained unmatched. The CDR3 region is CASTPDREIQPQHF. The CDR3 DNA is TGTGCCAGCACCCCGGACAGGGAGATTCAGCCCCAGCATTTT.

CDR3 in amino acids: CSDGGDEQYF. As DNA, the CDR3 is TGCAGCGACGGTGGAGACGAGCAGTACTTC. The J gene is TRBJ2-7, the V gene TRBV29-1; D is uncertain. Germline lookup yields CDR1 SQVTM and CDR2 ANQGSEA. Trimming removed 7 bases from V and 5 bases from J, with 9 bases in between. The CDR3 has 10 amino acids.